This T cell receptor beta chain is from a study of T cells after yellow fever vaccination. Study outcomes and limitations: Most clones from primary vaccination were detected again post-booster (96% CD4, 70% to 90% CD8). Abundant clonotypes from the bulk population could get into FACS-sorted repertoires as contaminants. CD4 and CD8 compartments shared a small share of clonotypes. The secondary response peaked faster, at day 5 versus 15, but was weaker.

TCRdb fed the 5' RACE reads into MiXCR, producing one record per CDR3 protein. The sample holds 250,000 to 350,000 distinct CDR3 sequences, 8.7% seen once. There are a few counts of this clonotype. Its antigen is currently unknown. The sample in question was CD4+ T cells sorted from PBMCs, obtained 5 days after the yellow fever booster vaccination. This clonotype was obtained from a man younger than 35 who received the YFV17D yellow fever vaccine.

CDR3 amino acids: CASKARTDTQYF. CDR3 nucleotide sequence: TGTGCCAGTAAAGCGCGCACAGATACGCAGTATTTT. This sequence joins TRBV19 and TRBJ2-3; D unclear. There are 12 residues in the CDR3. Trimming removed 7 bases from V and 1 base from J, with 6 bases in between. Germline CDR1 reads LNHDA; CDR2 reads SQIVND (reference sequence).